This T cell receptor (beta chain) was observed in a study of patients and donors after allogeneic stem cell transplantation. The CDR3 runs to 15 residues. The germline V gene encodes CDR1 LGHDT and CDR2 YNNKEL (reference sequence). V gave up 7 bases and J gave up 1 base; unmatched junction bases: 9. There are a few counts of this clonotype. In TCRdb, the RT-PCR reads were re-called with MiXCR into one record per CDR3 protein. The sample carries about a million distinct CDR3 sequences, about 20% recorded once. The receptor comes from a human donor who was either an allogeneic HSCT recipient or a stem cell or donor lymphocyte infusion donor (not recorded which). It is not recorded whose cells these are; they may come from a transplant donor. The chain is built from TRBV3-1 and TRBJ2-5; 7 positions match TRBD1. The material sequenced was blood, either unsorted or a sorted T cell fraction (not recorded which). This chain's CDR3 is CASTITTGLQETQYF. In nucleotides, the CDR3 is TGTGCCAGCACGATTACGACAGGGCTCCAAGAGACCCAGTACTTC.